This T cell receptor (beta chain) was profiled in a study of CD8 T cells in ankylosing spondylitis. General study points: CD8+ cells made up the disease-linked clones, which were relatively rare in peripheral blood.

V lost 4 bases, J lost 5 bases, and 7 bases stayed unmatched. CDR3 length equals 13 residues. CDR1 is SQVTM, CDR2 ANQGSEA, per germline. This clonotype was observed at least ten times. Its antigen is not known. In TCRdb, the 5' RACE reads were re-called with MiXCR into one record per CDR3 protein. The sample yields tens of thousands of distinct CDR3 sequences, 10% seen once. Sequencing was carried out using blood, either unsorted or a sorted T cell fraction (not recorded which). The chain uses TRBV29-1 and TRBJ1-1; 7 bases map to TRBD1. This sequence was found in a male donor with ankylosing spondylitis or in good health (not recorded which). The CDR3 sequence is CSVAGQRTTEAFF. DNA for the CDR3: TGCAGCGTTGCGGGACAGCGAACGACTGAAGCTTTCTTT.